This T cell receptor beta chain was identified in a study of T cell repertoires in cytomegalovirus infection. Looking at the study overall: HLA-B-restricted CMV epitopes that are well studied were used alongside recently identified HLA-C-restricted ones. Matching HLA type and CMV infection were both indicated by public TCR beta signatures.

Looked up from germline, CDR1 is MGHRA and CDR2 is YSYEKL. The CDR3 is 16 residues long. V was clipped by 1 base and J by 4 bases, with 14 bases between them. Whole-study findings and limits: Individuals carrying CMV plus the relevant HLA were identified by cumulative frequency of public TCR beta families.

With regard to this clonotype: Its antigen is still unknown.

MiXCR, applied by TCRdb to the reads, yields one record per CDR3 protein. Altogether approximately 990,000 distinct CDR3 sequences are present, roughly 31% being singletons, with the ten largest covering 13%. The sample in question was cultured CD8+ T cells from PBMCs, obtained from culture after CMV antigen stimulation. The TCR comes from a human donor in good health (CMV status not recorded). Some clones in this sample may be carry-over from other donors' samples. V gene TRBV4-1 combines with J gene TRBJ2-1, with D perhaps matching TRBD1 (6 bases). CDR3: CASSQGRGGVYNEQFF. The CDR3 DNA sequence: TGCGCCAGCAGCCAAGGAAGAGGGGGAGTATACAATGAGCAGTTCTTC.